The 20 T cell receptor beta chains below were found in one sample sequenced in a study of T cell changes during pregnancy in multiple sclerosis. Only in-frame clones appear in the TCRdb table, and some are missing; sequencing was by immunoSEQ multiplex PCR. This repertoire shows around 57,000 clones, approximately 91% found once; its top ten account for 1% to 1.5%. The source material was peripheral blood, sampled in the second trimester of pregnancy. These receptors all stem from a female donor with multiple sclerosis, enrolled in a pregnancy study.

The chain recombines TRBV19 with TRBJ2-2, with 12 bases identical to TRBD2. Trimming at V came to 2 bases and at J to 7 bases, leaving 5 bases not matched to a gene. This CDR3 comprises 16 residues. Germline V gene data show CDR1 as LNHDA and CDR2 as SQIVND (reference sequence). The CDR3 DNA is TGTGCCAGTAGTATACCTAGCGGGGGGGCCCACGGGGAGCTGTTTTTT. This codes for CASSIPSGGAHGELFF.

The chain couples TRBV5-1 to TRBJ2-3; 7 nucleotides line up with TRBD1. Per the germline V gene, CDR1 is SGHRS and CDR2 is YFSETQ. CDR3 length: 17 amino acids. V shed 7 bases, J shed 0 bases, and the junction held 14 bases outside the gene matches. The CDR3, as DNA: TGCGCCAGCGGGCCGGGACAGCGGAATCCTAGCACAGATACGCAGTATTTT. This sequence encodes CASGPGQRNPSTDTQYF.

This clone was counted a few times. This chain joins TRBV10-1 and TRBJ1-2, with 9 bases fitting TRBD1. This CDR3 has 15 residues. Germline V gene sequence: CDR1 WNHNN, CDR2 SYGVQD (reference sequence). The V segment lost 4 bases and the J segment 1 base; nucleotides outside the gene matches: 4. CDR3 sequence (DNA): TGCGCCAGCAGTGCGCGACAGGGGGATAACTATGGCTACACCTTC. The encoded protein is CASSARQGDNYGYTF.

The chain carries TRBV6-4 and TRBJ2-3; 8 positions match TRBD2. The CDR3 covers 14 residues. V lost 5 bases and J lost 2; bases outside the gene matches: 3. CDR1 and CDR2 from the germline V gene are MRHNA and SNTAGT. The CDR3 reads CASSLAGFTDTQYF. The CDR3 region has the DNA TGTGCCAGCAGTTTAGCGGGGTTCACAGATACGCAGTATTTT.

CDR3 region: CASSYGTGFTEAFF. CDR3 bases: TGTGCCAGCAGTTACGGGACAGGTTTCACTGAAGCTTTCTTT. The rearrangement joins TRBV6-5 to TRBJ1-1; 8 bases fit TRBD1. The CDR3 spans 14 residues. Germline CDR1 is MNHEY and CDR2 is SVGAGI. Trimming took 2 bases from V and 4 from J; bases not matched to a gene: 3.

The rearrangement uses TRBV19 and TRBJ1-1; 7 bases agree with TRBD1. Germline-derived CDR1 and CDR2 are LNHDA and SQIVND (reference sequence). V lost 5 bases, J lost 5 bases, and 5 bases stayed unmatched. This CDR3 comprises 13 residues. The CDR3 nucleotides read TGTGCCAGTAGTCGACAGGGCGGGACTGAAGCTTTCTTT. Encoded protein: CASSRQGGTEAFF. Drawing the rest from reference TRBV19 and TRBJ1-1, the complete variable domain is DGGITQSPKYLFRKEGQNVTLSCEQNLNHDAMYWYRQDPGQGLRLIYYSQIVNDFQKGDIAEGYSVSREKKESFPLTVTSAQKNPTAFYLCASSRQGGTEAFFGQGTRLTVV.

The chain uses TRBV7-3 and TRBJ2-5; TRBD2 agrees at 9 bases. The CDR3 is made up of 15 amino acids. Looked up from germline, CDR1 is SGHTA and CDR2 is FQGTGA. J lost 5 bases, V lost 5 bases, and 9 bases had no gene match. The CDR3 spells CASSPLAGPPETQYF. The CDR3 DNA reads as TGTGCCAGCAGCCCCCTAGCGGGACCGCCGGAGACCCAGTACTTC.

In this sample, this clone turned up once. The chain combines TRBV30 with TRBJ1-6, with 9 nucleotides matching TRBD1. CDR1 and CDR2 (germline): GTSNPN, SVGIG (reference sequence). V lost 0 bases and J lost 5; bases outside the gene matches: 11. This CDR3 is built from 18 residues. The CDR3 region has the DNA TGTGCCTGGAGTGTACGAAACAGGGGGCTTTTCGATAATTCACCCCTCCACTTT. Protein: CAWSVRNRGLFDNSPLHF.

CDR3 protein: CASSGASGGADNEQFF. In DNA, the CDR3 is TGTGCCAGCAGTGGGGCTAGCGGGGGGGCCGATAATGAGCAGTTCTTC. This rearrangement joins TRBV2 to TRBJ2-1; 12 positions agree with TRBD2. This CDR3 contains 16 residues. Trimming took 4 bases from V and 7 from J; bases not matched to a gene: 8. Germline loops: CDR1 SNHLY, CDR2 FYNNEI.

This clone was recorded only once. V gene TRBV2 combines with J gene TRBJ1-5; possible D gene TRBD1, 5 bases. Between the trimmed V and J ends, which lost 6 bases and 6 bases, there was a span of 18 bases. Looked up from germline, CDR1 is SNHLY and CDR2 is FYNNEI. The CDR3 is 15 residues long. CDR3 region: CASSRRGVWTQPQHF. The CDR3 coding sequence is TGTGCCAGCAGCCGGCGGGGGGTATGGACTCAGCCCCAGCATTTT.

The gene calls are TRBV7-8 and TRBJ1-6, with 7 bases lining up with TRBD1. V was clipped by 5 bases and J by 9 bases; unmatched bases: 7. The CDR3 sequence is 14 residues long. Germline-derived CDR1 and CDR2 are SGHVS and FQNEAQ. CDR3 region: CASSLTGFSSPLHF. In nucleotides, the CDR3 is TGTGCCAGCAGCCTGACAGGGTTTAGTTCACCCCTCCACTTT.

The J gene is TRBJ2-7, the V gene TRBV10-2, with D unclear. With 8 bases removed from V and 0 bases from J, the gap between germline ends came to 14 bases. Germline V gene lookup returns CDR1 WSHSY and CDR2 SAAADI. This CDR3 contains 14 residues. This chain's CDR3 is CASGLTYSSYEQYF. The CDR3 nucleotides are TGCGCCAGCGGGCTAACATACAGCTCCTACGAGCAGTACTTC.

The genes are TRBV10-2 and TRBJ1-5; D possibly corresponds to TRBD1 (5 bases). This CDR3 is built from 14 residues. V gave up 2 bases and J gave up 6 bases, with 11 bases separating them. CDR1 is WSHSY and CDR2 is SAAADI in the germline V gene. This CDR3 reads CASSEQGSVQPQHF. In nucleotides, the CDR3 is TGCGCCAGCAGTGAGCAGGGTTCGGTTCAGCCCCAGCATTTT.

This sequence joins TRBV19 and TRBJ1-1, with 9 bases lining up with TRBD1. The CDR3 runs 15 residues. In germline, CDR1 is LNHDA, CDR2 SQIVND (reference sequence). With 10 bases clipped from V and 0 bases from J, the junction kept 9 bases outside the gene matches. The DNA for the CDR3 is TGTGCCACCCAGGACAGGGGCAATATGAACACTGAAGCTTTCTTT. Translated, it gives CATQDRGNMNTEAFF.

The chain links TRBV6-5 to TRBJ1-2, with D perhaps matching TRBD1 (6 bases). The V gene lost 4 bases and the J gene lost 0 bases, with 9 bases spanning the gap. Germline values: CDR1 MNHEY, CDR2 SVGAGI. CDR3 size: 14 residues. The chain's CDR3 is CASSLNRANYGYTF. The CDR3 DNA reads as TGTGCCAGCAGTTTAAACAGGGCTAACTATGGCTACACCTTC.

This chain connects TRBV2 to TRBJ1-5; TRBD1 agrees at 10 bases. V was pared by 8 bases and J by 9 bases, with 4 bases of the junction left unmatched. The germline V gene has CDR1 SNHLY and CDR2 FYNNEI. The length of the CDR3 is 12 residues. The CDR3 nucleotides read TGTGCCAGCGGGACAGGGGAATCGCCCCAGCATTTT. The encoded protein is CASGTGESPQHF.

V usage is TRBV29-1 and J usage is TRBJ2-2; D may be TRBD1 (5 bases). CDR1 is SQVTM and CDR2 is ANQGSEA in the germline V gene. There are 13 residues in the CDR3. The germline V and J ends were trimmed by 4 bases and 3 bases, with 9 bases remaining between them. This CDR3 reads CSVGAGYTGELFF. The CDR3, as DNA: TGCAGCGTTGGGGCAGGGTACACCGGGGAGCTGTTTTTT.

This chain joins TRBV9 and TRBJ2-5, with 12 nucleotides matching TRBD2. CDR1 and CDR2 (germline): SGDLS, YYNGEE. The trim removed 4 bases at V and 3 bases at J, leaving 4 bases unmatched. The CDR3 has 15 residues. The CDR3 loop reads CASSSRLAGEETQYF. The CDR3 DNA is TGTGCCAGCAGCTCCAGACTAGCGGGGGAAGAGACCCAGTACTTC.

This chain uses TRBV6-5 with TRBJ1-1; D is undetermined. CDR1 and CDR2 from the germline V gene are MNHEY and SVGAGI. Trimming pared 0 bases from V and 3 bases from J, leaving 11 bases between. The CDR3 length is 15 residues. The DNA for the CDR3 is TGTGCCAGCAGTTACTCGAGGCGGTTGGACACTGAAGCTTTCTTT. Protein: CASSYSRRLDTEAFF.

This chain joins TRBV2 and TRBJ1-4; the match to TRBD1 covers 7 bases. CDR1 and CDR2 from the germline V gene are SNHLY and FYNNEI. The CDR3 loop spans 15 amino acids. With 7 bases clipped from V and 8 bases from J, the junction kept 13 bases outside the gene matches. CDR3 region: CASTVSTGTQEKLFF. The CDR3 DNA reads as TGTGCCAGCACCGTTTCGACAGGGACACAGGAAAAACTGTTTTTT. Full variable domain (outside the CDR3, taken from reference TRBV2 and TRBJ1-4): EPEVTQTPSHQVTQMGQEVILRCVPISNHLYFYWYRQILGQKVEFLVSFYNNEISEKSEIFDDQFSVERPDGSNFTLKIRSTKLEDSAMYFCASTVSTGTQEKLFFGSGTQLSVL.